The 4 T cell receptor beta chains reported below all come from one sample, sequenced in a study of long-term antiretroviral therapy in people with HIV. Survey-level resolution applied to immunoSEQ assay v3.0. TCRdb keeps only in-frame clones here, not all; method: immunoSEQ multiplex PCR. The data show about 33,000 clones, 60% to 85% seen once. The material was unsorted PBMCs, obtained 2 years after starting antiretroviral therapy. The receptors here all came from a woman between 50 and 59 years old with HIV.

This clone is labeled as medium-sized. V is TRBV5-1 and J is TRBJ2-7, with D hard to call. V lost 0 bases and J lost 4, with 14 bases in between. The CDR3 spans 15 residues. The germline V gene has CDR1 SGHRS and CDR2 YFSETQ. The CDR3 sequence is CASSLAPTGIYEQYV. The CDR3 DNA reads TGCGCCAGCAGCTTGGCCCCGACCGGAATTTACGAGCAGTACGTC.

CDR3 in amino acids: CASWDGNYGYTF. The DNA for the CDR3 is TGTGCCAGCTGGGACGGTAACTATGGCTACACCTTC. The chain has TRBV9 and TRBJ1-2; tentative D call: TRBD1 (5 bases). Between the trimmed V and J ends, which lost 7 bases and 1 base, there was a span of 8 bases. The germline V gene has CDR1 SGDLS and CDR2 YYNGEE. CDR3 length: 12 residues.

This clone has a handful of counts. The CDR3 DNA sequence: TGTGCCAGCAGCAAAAGGGGGCCCCTCCACTTT. Protein product: CASSKRGPLHF. The chain is built from TRBV21-1 and TRBJ1-6; the D call of TRBD1 is as the table states it, not checked on the DNA. TRBV21-1 is listed as a pseudogene. This CDR3 contains 11 residues.

V usage is TRBV19 and J usage is TRBJ2-1; the match to TRBD2 covers 7 bases. Unmatched junction bases numbered 4, after V lost 3 bases and J lost 5 bases. The CDR3 spans 14 residues. Looked up from germline, CDR1 is LNHDA and CDR2 is SQIVND (reference sequence). The CDR3 region is CASSMTSRDNEQFF. For the CDR3, the DNA is TGTGCCAGTAGTATGACTAGCAGGGACAATGAGCAGTTCTTC.